Here is one TCR beta chain with its context. Donors had nominal health at sampling but likely had unrecorded immune exposures. The sample belongs to a study of cytomegalovirus exposure and HLA in healthy donors. Germline assignment: CDR1 SGHDT and CDR2 YYEEEE. V lost 0 bases, J lost 4 bases, and 16 bases lay in between. The CDR3 is made up of 16 amino acids. The PCR ran on 60 Vbeta and 13 Jbeta primers. Sequencing was performed with immunoSEQ multiplex PCR; in TCRdb, only in-frame clones are kept and a portion is missing. The data show approximately 97,000 clones, around 72% seen once. Sequencing was done on a sample of PBMCs. The chain has TRBV5-6 and TRBJ1-2; no definite D call. This receptor was obtained from a man aged 40-49 years in good health and CMV-seronegative. The CDR3 here is CASSLGGLTNSYGYTF. The CDR3 coding sequence is TGTGCCAGCAGCTTGGGCGGACTAACAAATTCCTATGGCTACACCTTC.